These 30 T cell receptor beta chains were all obtained from the same sample, sequenced in a study of shared clonotypes between healthy human individuals (dated by TCRdb to about 2020). Library construction relied on the immunoSEQ multiplex PCR assay. TCRdb obtained this table from immuneACCESS and retained in-frame rearrangements with V and J assigned. These tables miss some clones; where compared with another copy, unresolved V genes account for less than half of the shortfall, and the remainder is unexplained. In this sample the table shows roughly 680,000 clones, over 55% of which occur a single time. Of the sample, approximately 2% falls within the top ten clones. The sample consisted of memory CD4+ T cells sorted from blood. In the paper's terms, the cell subset or site label means: CD45RA-negative fraction. The receptors here all came from a woman in her twenties or thirties in good health.

The V call is TRBV27, the J call TRBJ2-2; TRBD1 is a possible D gene (6 bases). Trimming shortened V by 6 bases and J by 3 bases, and 17 bases separated the two germline ends. CDR1 and CDR2 from the germline V gene are MNHEY and SMNVEV (reference sequence). This CDR3 comprises 16 residues. CDR3 in amino acids: CASRNSGTTYTGELFF. CDR3 coding DNA: TGTGCCAGCAGAAATTCCGGGACAACATACACCGGGGAGCTGTTTTTT.

This clone was seen a handful of times. The chain recombines TRBV27 with TRBJ1-5; no definite D call. The CDR3 length is 12 residues. V was clipped by 8 bases and J by 3 bases, with 8 bases between them. CDR1 and CDR2 (germline): MNHEY, SMNVEV (reference sequence). CDR3 protein: CASGEFNQPQHF. CDR3 bases: TGTGCCAGCGGGGAGTTCAATCAGCCCCAGCATTTT.

This clone came up a few times. The rearrangement joins TRBV7-3 to TRBJ2-5; 7 bases are shared with TRBD2. This CDR3 is built from 14 residues. J gave up 5 bases and V 4 bases, and 7 bases lay outside the gene matches. Germline values: CDR1 SGHTA, CDR2 FQGTGA. The DNA of the CDR3 is TGTGCCAGCAGCTCAGGACTAGTCGGGGAGACCCAGTACTTC. Its protein product is CASSSGLVGETQYF.

This clone was detected only once. The chain employs TRBV12-5 and TRBJ2-5; 9 bases match TRBD1. The CDR3 loop spans 15 amino acids. Germline trimming cut 6 bases from V and 4 bases from J; bases unmatched to any gene: 9. From germline, CDR1 is LGHNT and CDR2 FRNRAP. CDR3 coding DNA: TGTGCTAGTGGCCCCGACAGGGGGAATGTAGAGACCCAGTACTTC. It codes for CASGPDRGNVETQYF. Using reference TRBV12-5 and TRBJ2-5 for the parts outside the CDR3, the full variable domain is DARVTQTPRHKVTEMGQEVTMRCQPILGHNTVFWYRQTMMQGLELLAYFRNRAPLDDSGMPKDRFSAEMPDATLATLKIQPSEPRDSAVYFCASGPDRGNVETQYFGPGTRLLVL.

As to this clone: A far larger clone is only one base removed, so a read error is likely. V and J are TRBV19 and TRBJ2-5; 8 bases line up with TRBD1. With 6 bases clipped from V and 4 bases from J, the junction kept 10 bases outside the gene matches. CDR3 size: 15 residues. Germline V CDR1 and CDR2: LNHDA, SQIVND (reference sequence). The CDR3 bases are TGTGCCAGTAGGAGGGACAGGAGCCGAGGAGAGACCCAGTACTTC. This codes for CASRRDRSRGETQYF. The full variable domain, rest sourced from reference TRBV19 and TRBJ2-5, is DGGITQSPKYLFRKEGQNVTLSCEQNLNHDAMYWYRQDPGQGLRLIYYSQIVNDFQKGDIAEGYSVSREKKESFPLTVTSAQKNPTAFYLCASRRDRSRGETQYFGPGTRLLVL.

The chain carries TRBV20-1 and TRBJ1-2, with D perhaps TRBD1 (5 bases). With 0 bases removed from V and 13 bases from J, the gap between germline ends came to 12 bases. CDR3 length equals 11 residues. Germline CDR1 reads DFQATT; CDR2 reads SNEGSKA (reference sequence). The CDR3 sequence: CSAREGPRGTF. The CDR3 DNA follows: TGCAGTGCTAGAGAGGGACCCCGGGGCACCTTC.

This clone was seen a few times. The CDR3 is CASSPFGTLLGTHEQFF. The CDR3 DNA is TGTGCCAGCAGTCCATTCGGGACCCTACTAGGTACCCATGAGCAGTTCTTC. The rearrangement joins TRBV2 to TRBJ2-1; D is perhaps TRBD1 or TRBD2 (5 bases each). V shed 5 bases and J shed 8 bases, with 25 bases lying between them. This CDR3 spans 17 amino acids. CDR1 and CDR2 from the germline V gene are SNHLY and FYNNEI.

This clone was observed a few times. The chain links TRBV30 to TRBJ1-1, with D hard to call. Looked up from germline, CDR1 is GTSNPN and CDR2 is SVGIG (reference sequence). The CDR3 length is 12 residues. Trimming cost V 0 bases and J 2 bases, with 4 bases left between them. CDR3 protein: CAWSVGNTEAFF. CDR3 nucleotide sequence: TGTGCCTGGAGTGTAGGTAACACTGAAGCTTTCTTT. The complete variable domain, with remaining parts taken from reference TRBV30 and TRBJ1-1, reads SQTIHQWPATLVQPVGSPLSLECTVEGTSNPNLYWYRQAAGRGLQLLFYSVGIGQISSEVPQNLSASRPQDRQFILSSKKLLLSDSGFYLCAWSVGNTEAFFGQGTRLTVV.

The chain recombines TRBV10-3 with TRBJ2-7, with TRBD1 identical over 10 bases. There are 16 residues in the CDR3. V gave up 0 bases and J gave up 6 bases; unmatched junction bases: 8. Looked up from germline, CDR1 is ENHRY and CDR2 is SYGVKD. The CDR3 spells CAISESAGTGAREQYF. Written as DNA, the CDR3 is TGTGCCATCAGTGAGTCCGCGGGGACAGGGGCTCGCGAGCAGTACTTC.

This clone appeared a few times. The chain uses TRBV28 and TRBJ1-1; D is uncertain. The germline V gene encodes CDR1 MDHEN and CDR2 SYDVKM. V was trimmed by 6 bases and J by 11 bases, leaving 19 bases between them. The CDR3 extends over 13 amino acids. The CDR3 sequence is CASSPDLGLGAFF. As DNA, the CDR3 is TGTGCCAGCAGCCCCGACTTAGGCTTGGGGGCTTTCTTT.

The rearrangement uses TRBV9 and TRBJ1-2; 8 bases line up with TRBD1. V lost 3 bases to trimming and J lost 13 bases; unmatched junction nucleotides: 11. This CDR3 contains 13 residues. Germline CDR1 reads SGDLS; CDR2 reads YYNGEE. The DNA for the CDR3 is TGTGCCAGCAGCGCACTTCAGGGGGCGCGCAGCACCTTC. Translation gives CASSALQGARSTF.

The chain has TRBV5-1 and TRBJ2-3; tentative D call: TRBD1 (5 bases). Trimming removed 4 bases from V and 2 bases from J, with 11 bases in between. This CDR3 spans 14 amino acids. CDR1 SGHRS and CDR2 YFSETQ come from the germline V gene. The CDR3 coding sequence is TGCGCCAGCAGCATTCAGGGATACACAGATACGCAGTATTTT. Residues: CASSIQGYTDTQYF.

J is TRBJ1-5 and V is TRBV19, with 7 bases fitting TRBD1. With 4 bases clipped from V and 4 bases from J, the junction kept 7 bases outside the gene matches. The CDR3 length is 15 residues. Germline V lookup: CDR1 LNHDA, CDR2 SQIVND (reference sequence). The CDR3 loop is CASSTGGVGNQPQHF. CDR3 DNA sequence: TGTGCCAGTAGTACAGGGGGGGTGGGGAATCAGCCCCAGCATTTT. The full variable domain, with the rest looked up from reference TRBV19 and TRBJ1-5, is DGGITQSPKYLFRKEGQNVTLSCEQNLNHDAMYWYRQDPGQGLRLIYYSQIVNDFQKGDIAEGYSVSREKKESFPLTVTSAQKNPTAFYLCASSTGGVGNQPQHFGDGTRLSIL.

This clone was observed a handful of times. The chain is built from TRBV5-8 and TRBJ1-3; TRBD1 might be the D (6 bases). This CDR3 comprises 15 residues. Germline values: CDR1 SGHTS, CDR2 YDEGEE. Trimming stripped 4 bases from V and 3 bases from J, with 14 bases between. DNA for the CDR3: TGTGCCAGCAGCCCTTGGGGGGCAAGTGGAAACACCATATATTTT. This translates into CASSPWGASGNTIYF.

This clone turned up a few times. The gene calls are TRBV27 and TRBJ2-7; 8 nucleotides agree with TRBD1. Germline loops: CDR1 MNHEY, CDR2 SMNVEV (reference sequence). The CDR3 consists of 18 residues. The trim removed 5 bases at V and 0 bases at J, leaving 15 bases unmatched. The CDR3 sequence is CASSVRGHKLLRSYEQYF. The CDR3 DNA reads as TGTGCCAGCAGTGTCAGGGGGCACAAACTCTTACGCTCCTACGAGCAGTACTTC.

This rearrangement joins TRBV15 to TRBJ1-4, with 8 positions matching TRBD1. The ends lost 0 bases at V and 0 bases at J; junction bases unmatched: 6. The V gene's germline CDR1 is LNHNV and CDR2 YYDKDF (reference sequence). This CDR3 region has 18 residues. The CDR3 bases are TGTGCCACCAGCAGAGATTCGGGACAGGTTGCAACTAATGAAAAACTGTTTTTT. Translating gives CATSRDSGQVATNEKLFF.

The V gene is TRBV29-1, the J gene TRBJ2-4; D may be TRBD2 (6 bases). Germline V gives CDR1 SQVTM, CDR2 ANQGSEA. Trimming left V 7 bases short and J 10 bases short, with 20 bases between. The CDR3 sequence is 13 residues long. Here the CDR3 DNA reads TGCAGCGCCGCCGGGACGGAGGAGGGGATTCAGTACTTC. Translation: CSAAGTEEGIQYF.

The chain combines TRBV7-6 with TRBJ2-7, with D possibly matching TRBD1 (6 bases). The CDR3 loop spans 14 amino acids. Deletions cut 1 base from V and 3 bases from J, with 10 bases between. Germline V lookup: CDR1 SGHVS, CDR2 FNYEAQ. For the CDR3, the DNA is TGTGCCAGCAGCTTAGAAGGACAGATCTACGAGCAGTACTTC. Translating gives CASSLEGQIYEQYF.

The chain has TRBV12-5 and TRBJ2-5; D unclear. The CDR3 runs to 11 residues. Germline-derived CDR1 and CDR2 are LGHNT and FRNRAP. The V gene lost 3 bases and the J gene lost 5 bases, with 4 bases spanning the gap. CDR3 in amino acids: CASGFRETQYF. CDR3 sequence (DNA): TGTGCTAGTGGTTTTCGGGAGACCCAGTACTTC.

The rearrangement joins TRBV6-4 to TRBJ1-1; TRBD1 is a possible D gene (5 bases). Trimming stripped 6 bases from V and 3 bases from J, with 14 bases between. CDR1 is MRHNA and CDR2 is SNTAGT in the germline V gene. The CDR3 runs to 14 residues. CDR3 amino acids: CASSAQGGDTEAFF. As DNA, the CDR3 is TGTGCCAGCAGCGCGCAGGGTGGGGACACTGAAGCTTTCTTT.

CDR3 amino acids: CSVGQHDQETQYF. DNA of the CDR3: TGCAGCGTGGGGCAACATGATCAAGAGACCCAGTACTTC. V gene TRBV29-1 combines with J gene TRBJ2-5, with D perhaps matching TRBD1 (5 bases). The germline V gene has CDR1 SQVTM and CDR2 ANQGSEA. The CDR3 has 13 residues. The ends were cut back, 6 bases at V and 2 bases at J, with 13 bases in the middle.

The chain uses TRBV6-5 and TRBJ1-5; perhaps TRBD1 as D (5 bases). The germline CDR1 and CDR2 sequences are MNHEY and SVGAGI. The CDR3 is 14 residues long. V was shortened by 2 bases and J by 3 bases, with 8 bases between the two germline ends. The CDR3 bases are TGTGCCAGCAGTTACGGGGGAAACAATCAGCCCCAGCATTTT. Protein: CASSYGGNNQPQHF.

This sequence joins TRBV2 and TRBJ2-1; D could derive from TRBD1 or TRBD2 (6 bases each). V was pared by 2 bases and J by 9 bases, with 11 bases between. This CDR3 is 13 amino acids long. Germline lookup yields CDR1 SNHLY and CDR2 FYNNEI. CDR3 in DNA: TGTGCCAGCAGTGAATGGGGGGCGGGTGAGCAGTTCTTC. Encoded protein: CASSEWGAGEQFF.

Comments on this clone: This CDR3 is also generated by other DNA sequences in the sample. This chain joins TRBV7-7 and TRBJ2-2, with 7 nucleotides matching TRBD1. Germline V CDR1 and CDR2: SSHAT, FNYEAQ (reference sequence). Losses at the gene ends were 5 bases for V and 0 bases for J; bases not matched to a gene: 0. The CDR3 is 14 residues long. The DNA for the CDR3 is TGTGCCAGCAGCGGGACAGCGAACACCGGGGAGCTGTTTTTT. Protein product: CASSGTANTGELFF. Full variable domain (rest looked up from reference TRBV7-7 and TRBJ2-2): GAGVSQSPRYKVTKRGQDVTLRCDPISSHATLYWYQQALGQGPEFLTYFNYEAQPDKSGLPSDRFSAERPEGSISTLTIQRTEQRDSAMYRCASSGTANTGELFFGEGSRLTVL.

The genes are TRBV5-1 and TRBJ2-1; 8 positions match TRBD1. CDR3 length: 15 amino acids. The germline V gene encodes CDR1 SGHRS and CDR2 YFSETQ. The junction had 8 bases not matched to a gene; V was cut back by 0 bases and J by 9 bases. CDR3: CASSLEDREVGEQFF. The DNA for the CDR3 is TGCGCCAGCAGCTTGGAGGACAGGGAGGTAGGTGAGCAGTTCTTC.

This clone was found a few times. This chain connects TRBV28 to TRBJ2-1; 14 bases are shared with TRBD2. The CDR3 runs 16 residues. Losses at the gene ends were 5 bases for V and 6 bases for J; bases not matched to a gene: 6. CDR1 and CDR2 from the germline V gene are MDHEN and SYDVKM. CDR3 amino acids: CASSPRGLAGVNEQFF. In DNA, the CDR3 is TGTGCCAGCAGTCCCAGGGGACTAGCGGGAGTCAATGAGCAGTTCTTC. Full variable domain (outside the CDR3, taken from reference TRBV28 and TRBJ2-1): DVKVTQSSRYLVKRTGEKVFLECVQDMDHENMFWYRQDPGLGLRLIYFSYDVKMKEKGDIPEGYSVSREKKERFSLILESASTNQTSMYLCASSPRGLAGVNEQFFGPGTRLTVL.

Only one count was recorded for this clone. A read error is possible here, since a much larger clone lies one base away. The sample has other DNA sequences that encode this CDR3 too. The J gene is TRBJ1-1, the V gene TRBV5-1, with no clear D. Trimming stripped 1 base from V and 2 bases from J, with 6 bases between. CDR1 and CDR2 (germline): SGHRS, YFSETQ. The CDR3 extends over 13 amino acids. CDR3 amino acids: CASSLTENTEAFF. DNA of the CDR3: TGCGCCAGCAGCTTGACAGAAAACACTGAAGCTTTCTTT.

The chain uses TRBV18 and TRBJ2-1; 8 bases fit TRBD1. Germline lookup yields CDR1 KGHSH and CDR2 LQKENI. V lost 6 bases and J lost 10; bases outside the gene matches: 11. The length of the CDR3 is 14 residues. This CDR3 reads CASSEDRASGEQFF. The CDR3 region has the DNA TGTGCCAGCTCCGAGGACAGGGCCTCGGGGGAGCAGTTCTTC.

The chain has TRBV4-1 and TRBJ2-1; 9 nucleotides agree with TRBD2. The ends lost 1 base at V and 6 bases at J; junction bases unmatched: 4. CDR3 size: 15 residues. CDR1 is MGHRA and CDR2 is YSYEKL in the germline V gene. The DNA for the CDR3 is TGCGCCAGCAGCCAAGTAGGACTAGCGTCCAATGAGCAGTTCTTC. This gives the protein CASSQVGLASNEQFF.

Concerning this clone itself: Just one base apart from a much larger clone, this may be a read error. The genes are TRBV18 and TRBJ2-5, with D perhaps TRBD2 (5 bases). The CDR3 is 14 amino acids. The V end lost 1 base, the J end lost 2 bases, and 8 bases lay between the germline ends. Germline assignment: CDR1 KGHSH and CDR2 LQKENI. The CDR3 DNA reads as TGTGCCAGCTCACCACGACCGGGGCAAGAGACCCAGTACTTC. Its protein product is CASSPRPGQETQYF.